These T cell receptor beta chains were read from a single sample in a study of T cell responses to AZD1222 COVID-19 vaccine. Generated by immunoSEQ multiplex PCR, the TCRdb table keeps only in-frame clones and is missing some. The data hold fewer than 200,000 clones, with over 75% observed a single time. The sample here was peripheral blood, taken 28 days after the second AZD1222 dose. These receptors were obtained from an adult who received the AZD1222 COVID-19 vaccine. CDR3s include the opening cysteine and the closing phenylalanine or tryptophan. The D gene is left open where the match is weak. Expanded clones are given a class, and other clones once, few, many or no size at all.

TRBV28	NA	TRBJ2-7	NA	TGTGCCAGCAGACCCACAGGGCTCTCCTACGAGCAGTACTTC	CASRPTGLSYEQYF
TRBV6-5	NA	TRBJ2-3	NA	TGTGCCAGCCTATTGGTAGATACGCAGTATTTT	CASLLVDTQYF
TRBV15	NA	TRBJ1-2	NA	TGTGCCACCAGCAGAGAGCGGCTGGTCTATGGCTACACCTTC	CATSRERLVYGYTF
TRBV7-9	TRBD1	TRBJ1-1	once	TGTGCCAGCAGCAAACTGGACAGGGGTCCTGAAGCTTTCTTT	CASSKLDRGPEAFF
TRBV19	TRBD1	TRBJ1-5	NA	TGTGCCAGTAGTATCCTCGGACAGGGCAATCAGCCCCAGCATTTT	CASSILGQGNQPQHF
TRBV5-1	TRBD1	TRBJ1-1	NA	TGCGCCAGCAGCGTAATACAGGGGACTGAAGCTTTCTTT	CASSVIQGTEAFF
TRBV3-1/TRBV3-2	NA	TRBJ1-1	NA	TGTGCCAGCAGCTTTGACGGCCCCCCCGCTTTCTTT	CASSFDGPPAFF
TRBV9	NA	TRBJ2-5	NA	TGTGCCAGCAGCGTAGGTTCAGTTATTCCGGAGACCCAGTACTTC	CASSVGSVIPETQYF
TRBV7-3	TRBD1	TRBJ2-5	NA	TGTGCCAGCAGCTTGACAGGGGTAGGAGAGACCCAGTACTTC	CASSLTGVGETQYF
TRBV4-3	NA	TRBJ2-2	NA	TGCGCCAGCAGCCAAGACGGACTGATAACCGGGGAGCTGTTTTTT	CASSQDGLITGELFF
TRBV4-3	NA	TRBJ1-6	NA	TGCGCCAGCAGCCAAGGGATCCGGGGCGCAGCCCTCCACTTT	CASSQGIRGAALHF
TRBV5-1	TRBD2	TRBJ2-3	NA	TGCGCCAGCACCGAAGGAGCGGGGGGAGGCACAGATACGCAGTATTTT	CASTEGAGGGTDTQYF
TRBV5-1	NA	TRBJ1-3	NA	TGCGCCAGCAGCTTGTGGGGCCTCAGCTCTGGAAACACCATATATTTT	CASSLWGLSSGNTIYF
TRBV5-1	NA	TRBJ1-2	NA	TGCGCCAGCAGCTCGGATGGGGGGGATTACTATGGCTACACCTTC	CASSSDGGDYYGYTF
TRBV27	NA	TRBJ1-1	NA	TGTGCCAGCAGTTTTGCAGCTTCTTCCGAAGCTTTCTTT	CASSFAASSEAFF
TRBV11-2	TRBD1	TRBJ1-1	NA	TGTGCCAGCAGCGTCCACCGGGACAGGTGCACTGAAGCTTTCTTT	CASSVHRDRCTEAFF
TRBV3-1/TRBV3-2	NA	TRBJ1-6	NA	TGTGCCAGCAGCGTCGGGACGGCTAATTCACCCCTCCACTTT	CASSVGTANSPLHF
TRBV6-5	TRBD2	TRBJ2-2	NA	TGTGCCAGCAGTTATCCCGGGAGGTATACCGGGGAGCTGTTTTTT	CASSYPGRYTGELFF
TRBV12-3/TRBV12-4	NA	TRBJ1-5	NA	TGTGCCAGCAGTCCGGAGGATCAGCCCCAGCATTTT	CASSPEDQPQHF
TRBV18	TRBD1	TRBJ1-2	NA	TGTGCCAGCTCACCTTCCCAGGGGGCCTATGGCTACACCTTC	CASSPSQGAYGYTF
TRBV5-8	TRBD1	TRBJ2-2	NA	TGTGCCAGCAGCCCCAGGGGGCGCGGCACCGGGGAGCTGTTTTTT	CASSPRGRGTGELFF
TRBV3-1/TRBV3-2	NA	TRBJ1-2	NA	TGTGCCAGCAGCCCGCAGGGAGCGTATGGCTACACCTTC	CASSPQGAYGYTF
TRBV10-3	TRBD1	TRBJ2-7	NA	TGTGCCATCAGTGAGGGACAGGGGTTGTTTCGGAGGTACTTC	CAISEGQGLFRRYF
TRBV6-5	TRBD1	TRBJ1-2	NA	TGTGCCAGCAGCCCCACAGGGGTGGTGGGCTACACCTTC	CASSPTGVVGYTF
TRBV11-2	TRBD1	TRBJ1-2	NA	TGTGCCAGCAGCACTTACAGGGGGGAAATCTACTATGGCTACACCTTC	CASSTYRGEIYYGYTF
TRBV30	NA	TRBJ1-3	NA	TGTGCCTGGAGTAGGTTCGAACGCTCTGGAAACACCATATATTTT	CAWSRFERSGNTIYF
TRBV5-6	TRBD2	TRBJ2-2	once	TGTGCCAGCAGCTTCAAAGCGGGGGGGCGATCCGGGGAGCTGTTTTTT	CASSFKAGGRSGELFF
TRBV30	NA	TRBJ1-4	NA	TGTGCCTGGACTTTCTCGTCCACAACTAATGAAAAACTGTTTTTT	CAWTFSSTTNEKLFF